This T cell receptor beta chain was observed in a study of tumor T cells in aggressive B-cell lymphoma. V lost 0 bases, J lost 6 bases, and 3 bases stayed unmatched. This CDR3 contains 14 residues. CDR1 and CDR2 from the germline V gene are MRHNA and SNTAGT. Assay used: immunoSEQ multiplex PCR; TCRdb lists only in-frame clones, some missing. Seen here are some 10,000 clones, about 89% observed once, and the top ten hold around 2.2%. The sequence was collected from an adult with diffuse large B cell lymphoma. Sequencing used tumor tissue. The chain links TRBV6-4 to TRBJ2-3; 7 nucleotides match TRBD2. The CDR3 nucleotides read TGTGCCAGCAGTGACTCAGGCGGGAGCGATACGCAGTATTTT. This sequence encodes CASSDSGGSDTQYF.